The T cell receptor (beta chain) under discussion was sequenced for a study of T cell clonotyping in hematopoietic cell transplantation. Study-wide findings and caveats: Without cell sorting, CD4 versus CD8 contributions remain unresolved.

A word on this clone: Antigen: not known.

Germline CDR1 reads MDHEN; CDR2 reads SYDVKM. The CDR3 sequence is 14 residues long. V gave up 6 bases and J gave up 1 base; unmatched junction bases: 3. The protocol was immunoSEQ multiplex PCR, while the TCRdb copy is restricted to in-frame clones and leaves out a portion. The data show about 15,000 clones, around 85% seen once. The specimen was peripheral blood mononuclear cells. This chain joins TRBV28 and TRBJ2-3; TRBD2 aligns across 8 bases. This clonotype was obtained from a woman aged 40 to 50 in good health. Some clones in this sample may be carry-over from other donors' samples. CDR3 residues: CASSDSGGTDTQYF. CDR3 nucleotide sequence: TGTGCCAGCAGCGATAGCGGGGGCACAGATACGCAGTATTTT.